This T cell receptor (beta chain) was sequenced in a study of T cells expressing NK-cell markers. Study as a whole: Each TCR beta repertoire originated in sorted T cells that were CD3+CD56+NKG2C+, CD3+CD56+NKG2C- or CD3+CD56-NKG2C+. Among the eight sequenced donors, seven tested HCMV-seropositive and one tested seronegative.

The CDR3 is 13 residues long. Whole-study findings and limits: Dominant NKG2C+ clonotype frequencies of 1.0-7.0% of CD8+ T cells were measured in six or seven donors. Whether expanded NKG2C-expressing T cell clones recognize HCMV is unknown.

For each CDR3 protein, TCRdb gives one entry from its re-call of the 5' RACE reads, without DNA. The sample's table shows a few hundred thousand distinct CDR3 sequences. Details on this clonotype: Its antigen remains unknown.

The sequence was obtained from a woman in her 50s in good health. The specimen sequenced was blood T cells: a sorted CD56 or NKG2C T cell subset, CD4+ or CD8+ T cells, or bulk PBMC T cells (not recorded which). The V gene is TRBV12-3 or TRBV12-4, the J gene TRBJ2-5; TCRdb's D call of TRBD2 is untestable without DNA. This chain's CDR3 is CASYQSGRETQYF.